This TCR beta chain was sequenced during a study of Graves' ophthalmopathy and Graves' hyperthyroidism. Points from the study as a whole: The majority of expanded thyroid clonotypes above 0.001 frequency also occurred in blood.

TCR beta CDR3 regions were amplified from RNA transcripts. RT-PCR with HTBI primers came first, then second-round multiplex PCR. TCRdb processed the multiplex PCR reads anew with MiXCR; each CDR3 protein has one entry. The sample has about 620,000 distinct CDR3 sequences; 22% are singletons. In its sample, this clonotype was seen many times. Its cognate antigen is unknown. Germline values: CDR1 MNHEY, CDR2 SMNVEV (reference sequence). V was shortened by 3 bases and J by 0 bases, with 9 bases between the two germline ends. CDR3 length: 14 amino acids. Stable hyperthyroidism meant no ophthalmopathy within 18 months of follow-up. Only newly diagnosed hyperthyroidism patients aged 18 to 65, with under 2 months' duration, were enrolled. Clinicians made diagnoses from clinical symptoms, serum thyroxine, TRAb, thyroid ultrasound and orbital computed tomography.

This receptor was identified in a woman between 18 and 30 years old with stable Graves' hyperthyroidism. Some clones in this sample may be carry-over from other donors' samples. The specimen was peripheral blood. This chain links TRBV27 with TRBJ2-7; TRBD1 might be the D (5 bases). The chain's CDR3 is CASSLFRDSYEQYF. The CDR3 nucleotides are TGTGCCAGCAGTTTGTTCAGGGACTCCTACGAGCAGTACTTC.